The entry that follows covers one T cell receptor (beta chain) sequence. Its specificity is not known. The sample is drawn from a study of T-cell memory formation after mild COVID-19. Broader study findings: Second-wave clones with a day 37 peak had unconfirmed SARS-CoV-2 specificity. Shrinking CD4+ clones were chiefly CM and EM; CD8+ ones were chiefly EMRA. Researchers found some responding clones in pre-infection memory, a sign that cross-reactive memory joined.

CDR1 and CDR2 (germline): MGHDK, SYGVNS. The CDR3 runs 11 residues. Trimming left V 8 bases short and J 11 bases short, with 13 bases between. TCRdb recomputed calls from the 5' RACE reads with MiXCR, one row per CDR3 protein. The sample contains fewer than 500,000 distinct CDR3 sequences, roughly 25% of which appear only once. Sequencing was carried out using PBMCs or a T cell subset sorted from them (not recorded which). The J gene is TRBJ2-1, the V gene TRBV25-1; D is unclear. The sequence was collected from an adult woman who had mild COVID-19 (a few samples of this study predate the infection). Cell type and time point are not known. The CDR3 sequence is CASSDDKKQFF. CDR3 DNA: TGTGCCAGCTCAGACGACAAGAAGCAGTTCTTC. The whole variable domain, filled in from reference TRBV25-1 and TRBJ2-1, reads EADIYQTPRYLVIGTGKKITLECSQTMGHDKMYWYQQDPGMELHLIHYSYGVNSTEKGDLSSESTVSRIRTEHFPLTLESARPSHTSQYLCASSDDKKQFFGPGTRLTVL.